These T cell receptor beta chains were read from a single sample in a study of blood T cell repertoires in COVID-19. The method was immunoSEQ multiplex PCR; TCRdb's version includes in-frame clones alone and lacks a portion of them. The sample lists 150,000 to 200,000 clones, 78% occurring once. Sequencing used peripheral blood. The receptors originated from a woman over 75 with acute or convalescent COVID-19. CDR3s include the opening cysteine and the closing phenylalanine or tryptophan. The D gene is left open where the match is weak. The size field is filled for only some rows; it gives once, few, many or a size class.

size,J,V,D,DNA,CDR3
-,TRBJ2-7,TRBV9,-,TGTGCCAGCAGCGTAGGACAGACAGGCTCCTACGAGCAGTACTTC,CASSVGQTGSYEQYF
-,TRBJ1-4,TRBV6-6,TRBD1,TGTGCCAGCAGTTACTCGGGGACAGGCGAAAAACTGTTTTTT,CASSYSGTGEKLFF
-,TRBJ2-2,TRBV29-1,TRBD2,TGCAGCGTGGTAGCGGGGGGGCGAGGCGGGGAGCTGTTTTTT,CSVVAGGRGGELFF
-,TRBJ2-3,TRBV7-3,-,TGTGCCAGCAGTCGCTTAGCCACAGATACGCAGTATTTT,CASSRLATDTQYF
-,TRBJ1-1,TRBV7-6,-,TGTGCCAGCAGCTCCGGGAGGACTGAAGCTTTCTTT,CASSSGRTEAFF
-,TRBJ2-7,TRBV18,TRBD1,TGTGCCAGCTCACAGGGGGCTGAGGAGCAGTACTTC,CASSQGAEEQYF
-,TRBJ1-4,TRBV11-3,-,TGTGCCAGCAGCTTGGACGTTTGGGGCTCAACTAATGAAAAACTGTTTTTT,CASSLDVWGSTNEKLFF
-,TRBJ1-2,TRBV7-2,-,TGTGCCAGCAGCTTAGGTCTGAGGGATAATAGCTACACCTTC,CASSLGLRDNSYTF
-,TRBJ1-3,TRBV5-1,-,TGCGCCAGCAGCTACGACAGTCTCTCTGGAAACACCATATATTTT,CASSYDSLSGNTIYF
few,TRBJ1-2,TRBV4-1,-,TGCGCCAGCAGCCAAGGGGGGCTGGCCTATGGCTACACCTTC,CASSQGGLAYGYTF
-,TRBJ2-7,TRBV7-2,-,TGTGCCAGCAGCTTAGCGAGTCGCGACGAGCAGTACTTC,CASSLASRDEQYF
once,TRBJ1-4,TRBV24-1,-,TGTGCCACCAGTGATCCACAGGCAACTAATGAAAAACTGTTTTTT,CATSDPQATNEKLFF
-,TRBJ1-1,TRBV13,TRBD1,TGTGCCAGCAGCGCGCCGGACAGGGGCCCTGAAGCTTTCTTT,CASSAPDRGPEAFF
-,TRBJ1-2,TRBV2,TRBD1,TGTGCCAGCAGTGAGGACAGGGGTTTTGTTGGCTACACCTTC,CASSEDRGFVGYTF
-,TRBJ1-1,TRBV5-1,TRBD1,TGCGCCAGCAGCGACCTATCAGGGGGCACTGAAGCTTTCTTT,CASSDLSGGTEAFF
-,TRBJ2-7,TRBV6-5,TRBD2,TGTGCCAGCAGTCCCCGCGGGAGCGAGCAGTACTTC,CASSPRGSEQYF
once,TRBJ1-4,TRBV6-6,-,TGTGCCAGCAGCTCGGCCGGCCAACCCGAGGAGTTTTTT,CASSSAGQPEEFF
-,TRBJ2-7,TRBV28,TRBD1,TGTGCCAGCAACCCGACAGGGCTATACGAGCAGTACTTC,CASNPTGLYEQYF
-,TRBJ2-3,TRBV7-2,TRBD1,TGTGCCAGCAGCCTAGGACAGGGGAGGGGAGTAAATACGCAGTATTTT,CASSLGQGRGVNTQYF
few,TRBJ2-7,TRBV4-2,-,TGTGCCAGCAGCCAAGATTTGTTAGTCCTCTACGAGCAGTACTTC,CASSQDLLVLYEQYF
-,TRBJ1-1,TRBV6-5,-,TGTGCCAGCAGGCATCAGGGTTCTGAAGCTTTCTTT,CASRHQGSEAFF
-,TRBJ2-5,TRBV2,-,TGTGCCAGCCGACGGGACACCCAAGAGACCCAGTACTTC,CASRRDTQETQYF
-,TRBJ2-7,TRBV23-1,-,TGCGCCAGCAGCACACGAAGAGGCTACGAGCAGTACTTC,CASSTRRGYEQYF
-,TRBJ1-4,TRBV28,-,TGTGCCAGCAGTTTGGCGGGCCCAGATGAAAAACTGTTTTTT,CASSLAGPDEKLFF
-,TRBJ2-7,TRBV19,TRBD2,TGTGCCAGTAGTAGAACTAGCGGGAGGTCCTACGAGCAGTACTTC,CASSRTSGRSYEQYF
-,TRBJ2-3,TRBV9,TRBD1,TGTGCCAGCAGCGTAGCAGGGGGACGTAGCACAGATACGCAGTATTTT,CASSVAGGRSTDTQYF
-,TRBJ2-7,TRBV2,TRBD1,TGTGCCAGCAGGTCGACAGGGAGCTACGAGCAGTACTTC,CASRSTGSYEQYF
-,TRBJ2-5,TRBV15,-,TGTGCCACCAGCAGATCCACCCGGGTACAAGAGACCCAGTACTTC,CATSRSTRVQETQYF
-,TRBJ2-5,TRBV12-2,-,TGTGCAAGTCGCTTAGCGCGGGCAGGGGTCCGTGGGACCCAGTACTTC,CASRLARAGVRGTQYF
once,TRBJ2-2,TRBV12-5,TRBD1,TGTGCTAGTGGTACAGGGGGCGCCTCCACCGGGGAGCTGTTTTTT,CASGTGGASTGELFF
-,TRBJ1-1,TRBV5-1,TRBD1,TGCGCCAGCAGCCCCGACAGGGTATACACTGAAGCTTTCTTT,CASSPDRVYTEAFF
-,TRBJ1-1,TRBV6-5,-,TGTGCCAGCAGTTCAACAGGGTTCCCTACTGAAGCTTTCTTT,CASSSTGFPTEAFF
few,TRBJ2-2,TRBV5-1,TRBD2,TGCGCCAGCAGCTTGGAGACCCTAGCGGGAGGCACCGGGGAGCTGTTTTTT,CASSLETLAGGTGELFF
once,TRBJ1-2,TRBV5-6,TRBD1,TGTGCCAGCAGGGAGACGGGACAGGGCGACTATGGCTACACCTTC,CASRETGQGDYGYTF
-,TRBJ1-5,TRBV7-9,TRBD1,TGTGCCAGCAGCTTGGGACAGGGGGATCAGCCCCAGCATTTT,CASSLGQGDQPQHF
-,TRBJ1-2,TRBV5-4,-,TGTGCCAGCAGCTTAAACAGGGTTAACTATGGCTACACCTTC,CASSLNRVNYGYTF